One sample yielded the 13 T cell receptor beta chains listed below, sequenced in a study of T cell clonality in common variable immunodeficiency. Measured with immunoSEQ multiplex PCR; TCRdb has only the in-frame clones, and not every one. The record shows approximately 44,000 clones for this sample, with no singletons present. Sequencing was carried out using peripheral blood mononuclear cells. These receptors came from a person aged 18-70 years in good health.

There are a few counts of this clone. The read is 3 residues too short to cover the CDR3 end, so that end is filled in from the germline J gene. The J gene is TRBJ1-4, the V gene TRBV7-9; 9 bases are a match to TRBD1. There are 15 residues in the CDR3. The junction had 10 bases not matched to a gene; V was cut back by 7 bases and J by 7 bases. The V gene's germline CDR1 is SEHNR and CDR2 FQNEAQ (reference sequence). CDR3 DNA, as far as it was read: TGTGCCAGCACCTCTAGGACAGGGGAGGGTGAAAAA. As protein: CASTSRTGEGEK. The whole CDR3 sequence is CASTSRTGEGEKLFF.

Many counts were recorded for this clone. The CDR3 extends 3 residues past the end of the read, so its final part is completed from the germline J gene. V and J are TRBV7-2 and TRBJ2-3; D may be TRBD1 (5 bases). Germline CDR1 reads SGHTA; CDR2 reads FQGNSA. V was shortened by 1 base and J by 5 bases, with 13 bases between the two germline ends. CDR3 length: 15 residues. The CDR3 bases that were read are TGTGCCAGCAGCTTAGTAGGGGCTCCCCTAGATACG. Residues: CASSLVGAPLDT. The complete CDR3 protein is CASSLVGAPLDTQYF. The full variable domain, completed using reference TRBV7-2 and TRBJ2-3, is GAGVSQSPSNKVTEKGKDVELRCDPISGHTALYWYRQSLGQGLEFLIYFQGNSAPDKSGLPSDRFSAERTGGSVSTLTIQRTQQEDSAVYLCASSLVGAPLDTQYFGPGTRLTVL.

In its sample, this clone was seen many times. The CDR3 end lies 3 residues beyond the end of the read and is filled in from the germline J gene. The chain combines TRBV24-1 with TRBJ2-1, with 10 bases that match TRBD2. The CDR3 spans 15 residues. The V segment lost 4 bases and the J segment 4 bases; nucleotides outside the gene matches: 3. The germline V gene has CDR1 KGHDR and CDR2 SFDVKD. The CDR3 here is CATSEAGGQYNEQFF. Incomplete CDR3 DNA: TGTGCCACCAGTGAAGCGGGGGGGCAGTACAATGAG.

This clone was counted many times. The CDR3 DNA, read in part, is TGTGCCAGCTCACCTACGACAGGACAGGGGGCATACGAG. Its translation: CASSPTTGQGAYE. The full CDR3 is CASSPTTGQGAYEQYF. The rearrangement links TRBV18 to TRBJ2-7; 11 bases align to TRBD1. The read ends 3 residues before the CDR3 terminus; that terminus is restored from the germline J gene. This CDR3 is 16 amino acids long. CDR1 KGHSH and CDR2 LQKENI come from the germline V gene. Trimming removed 3 bases from V and 4 bases from J; junction bases left unmatched: 8.

This clone was seen at least ten times. The CDR3 end falls 3 residues outside the read, so it is completed with the germline J gene. The chain employs TRBV5-1 and TRBJ2-6, with 8 positions matching TRBD2. In germline, CDR1 is SGHRS, CDR2 YFSETQ. Trimming removed 1 base from V and 0 bases from J; junction bases left unmatched: 3. The CDR3 spans 17 residues. The CDR3 spells CASSLRGGDSGANVLTF. CDR3 DNA (partial): TGCGCCAGCAGCTTGCGGGGGGGCGACTCTGGGGCCAACGTC.

This clone has a count of ten or more. With the read ending 3 residues before the CDR3 end, the germline J gene is used to fill in that end. The chain couples TRBV12-3 or TRBV12-4 to TRBJ2-7; 11 nucleotides agree with TRBD2. Trimming took 7 bases from V and 2 from J; bases not matched to a gene: 4. The CDR3 covers 14 residues. This CDR3 reads CASKTSGAAYEQYF. CDR3 DNA (partial): TGTGCCAGCAAGACTAGCGGGGCCGCCTACGAG.

This clone was counted at least ten times. The CDR3 is cut off 3 residues early in the read; its end comes from the germline J gene. The chain has TRBV7-8 and TRBJ2-7; D perhaps matches TRBD1 (6 bases). CDR1 and CDR2 (germline): SGHVS, FQNEAQ. The germline V and J ends were trimmed by 3 bases and 2 bases, with 14 bases remaining between them. The CDR3 length is 15 residues. CDR3 sequence reads: CASSFGTGFTYEQYF. The DNA read from the CDR3 is TGTGCCAGCAGCTTTGGCACAGGGTTTACCTACGAG. Complete variable domain (other parts from reference TRBV7-8 and TRBJ2-7): GAGVSQSPRYKVAKRGQDVALRCDPISGHVSLFWYQQALGQGPEFLTYFQNEAQLDKSGLPSDRFFAERPEGSVSTLKIQRTQQEDSAVYLCASSFGTGFTYEQYFGPGTRLTVT.

This clone was picked up many times. The read ends 3 residues early relative to the CDR3; the germline J gene fills the gap. The sample carries other DNA sequences with the same CDR3. The V call is TRBV7-8, the J call TRBJ1-2, with D perhaps TRBD1 (5 bases). Trimming removed 5 bases at V and 0 bases at J, with 7 bases between. The CDR3 has 13 residues. Germline V gives CDR1 SGHVS, CDR2 FQNEAQ. The covered CDR3 bases are TGTGCCAGCAGCCAACAGGCTAACTATGGC. It is translated as CASSQQANYG. The whole CDR3 region reads CASSQQANYGYTF.

In this sample, this clone turned up many times. The read gets to within 3 residues of the CDR3 end, and the germline J gene fills in the rest. The chain recombines TRBV5-1 with TRBJ2-7; 7 positions agree with TRBD1. The CDR3 is 13 residues long. V was clipped by 2 bases and J by 2 bases; unmatched bases: 1. Germline CDR1 is SGHRS and CDR2 is YFSETQ. The chain's CDR3 is CASSFDRAYEQYF. CDR3 DNA, as far as it was read: TGCGCCAGCAGCTTCGACAGGGCCTACGAG.

This clone came up many times. The read ends 3 residues shy of where the CDR3 ends; the end is completed using the germline J gene. This chain uses TRBV11-2 with TRBJ2-3; D unresolved. The CDR3 is made up of 13 amino acids. CDR1 SGHAT and CDR2 FQNNGV come from the germline V gene. CDR3 DNA (partial): TGTGCCAGCAGCTTGTGGGCCCAAGAGACG. Translated: CASSLWAQET. The full CDR3 reads CASSLWAQETQYF.

About this clone: Read coverage stops 3 residues before the CDR3 terminus; the germline J gene supplies the remainder. The rearrangement uses TRBV19 and TRBJ1-2; the D is unclear. CDR3 length equals 19 residues. CDR1 LNHDA and CDR2 SQIVND come from the germline V gene (reference sequence). The DNA read from the CDR3 is TGTGCCAGTAGTATAGTGGGTAGCGGGAGACCTTCCCCCTTCAATGAC. Protein: CASSIVGSGRPSPFND. Given in full, the CDR3 is CASSIVGSGRPSPFNDYTF.

The covered CDR3 bases are TGTGCCAGCAGTCAGACAGGGGCAACCTACGAG. This translates into CASSQTGATYE. The CDR3 as a whole reads CASSQTGATYEQYF. This chain links TRBV5-8 with TRBJ2-7, with 8 bases matching TRBD1. The read stops 3 residues short of the end of the CDR3; the missing end is completed from the germline J gene. CDR1 SGHTS and CDR2 YDEGEE come from the germline V gene. The trim removed 5 bases at V and 2 bases at J, leaving 6 bases unmatched. The CDR3 extends over 14 amino acids.

This clone has ten or more counts. The CDR3 is cut off 3 residues early in the read; its end comes from the germline J gene. The chain has TRBV5-4 and TRBJ2-5, with D tentatively TRBD2 (6 bases). CDR1 and CDR2 (germline): SGHNT, YYREEE (reference sequence). V was shortened by 0 bases and J by 5 bases, with 8 bases between the two germline ends. This CDR3 has 13 residues. This CDR3 reads CASSLGAGETQYF. The sequenced CDR3 bases are TGTGCCAGCAGCTTGGGGGCGGGGGAGACC.